These 14 T cell receptor beta chains were sequenced from one sample in a study of regulatory T cells in long-lasting Graves disease (dated by TCRdb to the early 2020s). The library was obtained by multiplex PCR. Instrument used: Illumina HiSeq 4000. To build TCR beta libraries, CDR3 regions were amplified by Arm-PCR using iRepertoire HTBI primers. The public reads were quality trimmed at Q25 with fastp and then assembled into clones with MiXCR by TCRdb, keeping productive beta chains. Every entry covers one CDR3 protein and lists the most common genes and DNA from its rows. The sample table lists 530,000 or so distinct CDR3 sequences, roughly 13% of them with a count of one. Roughly a tenth of the sample comes from the top ten. Per the publication, the time point label means: newly diagnosed GD, antithyroid drugs for less than 3 months. RNA was extracted from PBMCs in TRIzol for both TCR sequencing and RNA sequencing.

Separately, the same data were catalogued under a study of T cells in Graves' hyperthyroidism and ophthalmopathy.

Sequences were derived from peripheral blood mononuclear cells (PBMCs), sampled at new diagnosis, from a patient treated with antithyroid drugs. The origin of the receptors is a man aged 25 to 40 with Graves disease. Donor details come from another sample of the same person, matched by shared clones.

Many counts were recorded for this clonotype. Here the CDR3 reads CSARRSGSPTDTQYF. The CDR3 bases are TGCAGTGCTAGACGTTCCGGATCCCCCACAGATACGCAGTATTTT. The V and J genes are TRBV20-1 and TRBJ2-3, with no clear D. The CDR3 extends over 15 amino acids. V was trimmed by 2 bases and J by 2 bases, leaving 14 bases between them. Germline-derived CDR1 and CDR2 are DFQATT and SNEGSKA (reference sequence).

This clonotype was detected ten times or more. The V and J genes are TRBV27 and TRBJ2-1, with D perhaps matching TRBD2 (6 bases). The end of the DNA aligns better with TRBJ2-5, so the J call may be wrong. The CDR3 sequence is 15 residues long. In germline, CDR1 is MNHEY, CDR2 SMNVEV (reference sequence). Here the CDR3 DNA reads TGTGCCAGCGCCCCGGGCGGGGAGTGGATGGAGACCCAGTACTTC. Its translation is CASAPGGEWMETQYF.

The chain links TRBV7-8 to TRBJ2-7; no clear D. V gave up 3 bases and J gave up 3 bases, with 9 bases separating them. Germline loops: CDR1 SGHVS, CDR2 FQNEAQ. The CDR3 consists of 13 residues. The CDR3 is CASSFLDGYEQYF. The CDR3 nucleotides read TGTGCCAGCAGCTTCCTCGACGGCTACGAGCAGTACTTC.

This sequence joins TRBV27 and TRBJ1-1; 9 positions agree with TRBD1. The V and J ends lost 5 bases and 3 bases, in that order; junction bases with no gene match: 7. Germline lookup yields CDR1 MNHEY and CDR2 SMNVEV (reference sequence). The CDR3 length is 15 residues. This chain's CDR3 is CASSNTGGEDTEAFF. The CDR3 nucleotides are TGTGCCAGCAGTAATACAGGGGGCGAGGACACTGAAGCTTTCTTT.

This sequence joins TRBV12-5 and TRBJ1-5; a possible D gene is TRBD1 (6 bases). Germline loops: CDR1 LGHNT, CDR2 FRNRAP. The CDR3 length is 18 residues. Deletions cut 0 bases from V and 0 bases from J, with 15 bases between. CDR3 bases: TGTGCTAGTGGTTTGGTACTTTGGGGGGCACTTAGCAATCAGCCCCAGCATTTT. Protein product: CASGLVLWGALSNQPQHF. Full variable domain (rest looked up from reference TRBV12-5 and TRBJ1-5): DARVTQTPRHKVTEMGQEVTMRCQPILGHNTVFWYRQTMMQGLELLAYFRNRAPLDDSGMPKDRFSAEMPDATLATLKIQPSEPRDSAVYFCASGLVLWGALSNQPQHFGDGTRLSIL.

The table lists this clonotype with many counts. This rearrangement joins TRBV27 to TRBJ2-1, with TRBD2 matching over 7 bases. The CDR3 consists of 15 residues. After removal of 2 bases from V and 7 bases from J, the junction contained 8 bases not matched to a gene. Germline CDR1 is MNHEY and CDR2 is SMNVEV (reference sequence). CDR3: CASSLPGRAKNEQFF. Here the CDR3 DNA reads TGTGCCAGCAGTTTACCGGGGAGGGCCAAAAATGAGCAGTTCTTC.

This clonotype was detected many times. This chain links TRBV24-1 with TRBJ1-2; D gene ambiguous. With 6 bases removed from V and 0 bases from J, the gap between germline ends came to 4 bases. Germline V CDR1 and CDR2: KGHDR, SFDVKD. This CDR3 has 12 amino acids. CDR3 coding DNA: TGTGCCACCAGTCTCGCTAACTATGGCTACACCTTC. It yields the protein CATSLANYGYTF.

The chain combines TRBV13 with TRBJ2-7, with TRBD2 matching over 11 bases. J was trimmed by 12 bases and V by 0 bases; bases with no gene match: 19. The CDR3 length is 18 residues. CDR1 and CDR2 (germline): PRHDT, FYEKMQ (reference sequence). CDR3 region: CASSLGFGGPGTSGRRYF. The DNA of the CDR3 is TGTGCCAGCAGCTTAGGATTTGGGGGTCCCGGGACTAGCGGAAGAAGGTACTTC. Drawing the rest from reference TRBV13 and TRBJ2-7, the complete variable domain is AAGVIQSPRHLIKEKRETATLKCYPIPRHDTVYWYQQGPGQDPQFLISFYEKMQSDKGSIPDRFSAQQFSDYHSELNMSSLELGDSALYFCASSLGFGGPGTSGRRYFGPGTRLTVT.

The chain has TRBV30 and TRBJ2-4; D is unclear. This CDR3 is built from 13 residues. The V gene lost 3 bases and the J gene lost 0 bases, with 6 bases spanning the gap. Germline CDR1 and CDR2: GTSNPN and SVGIG (reference sequence). This chain's CDR3 is CAWSWAAKNIQYF. The CDR3 nucleotides are TGTGCCTGGAGCTGGGCAGCCAAAAACATTCAGTACTTC.

Ten or more counts support this clonotype. This sequence joins TRBV27 and TRBJ2-7; D perhaps matches TRBD2 (5 bases). The CDR3 has 14 residues. Trimming left V 5 bases short and J 4 bases short, with 15 bases between. The germline gives CDR1 MNHEY, CDR2 SMNVEV (reference sequence). The CDR3 loop reads CASSLSESIYEQYF. CDR3 DNA sequence: TGTGCCAGCAGTCTTAGCGAGTCCATTTACGAGCAGTACTTC.

The chain employs TRBV7-2 and TRBJ2-1; 8 bases line up with TRBD2. CDR1 and CDR2 (germline): SGHTA, FQGNSA. The length of the CDR3 is 15 residues. Germline trimming cut 0 bases from V and 7 bases from J; bases unmatched to any gene: 5. CDR3 sequence: CASSLARTSPNEQFF. CDR3 in DNA: TGTGCCAGCAGCTTAGCCCGGACTAGCCCTAATGAGCAGTTCTTC.

Only a few counts were recorded for this clonotype. The genes are TRBV9 and TRBJ1-2; 8 bases align to TRBD1. Trimming removed 3 bases from V and 4 bases from J; junction bases left unmatched: 8. Germline V gene lookup returns CDR1 SGDLS and CDR2 YYNGEE. The CDR3 contains 15 residues. CDR3 loop: CASSGNHRGGYGYTF. CDR3 DNA: TGTGCCAGCAGCGGAAATCACAGGGGGGGCTATGGCTACACCTTC.

This clonotype came up many times. J is TRBJ2-3 and V is TRBV7-2; TRBD2 matches 8 bases. The V gene's germline CDR1 is SGHTA and CDR2 FQGNSA. The CDR3 is made up of 17 amino acids. J gave up 4 bases and V 5 bases, and 14 bases lay outside the gene matches. CDR3 sequence reads: CASSQGPRGGRSDTQYF. The DNA of the CDR3 is TGTGCCAGCAGCCAGGGACCACGGGGCGGGAGGTCAGATACGCAGTATTTT.

The rearrangement links TRBV6-2 or TRBV6-3 to TRBJ2-2; TRBD2 matches at 8 bases. The CDR3 is 15 residues long. V was clipped by 7 bases and J by 7 bases; unmatched bases: 11. Germline CDR1 is MNHEY and CDR2 is SVGEGT. CDR3 in DNA: TGTGCCAGCAATCGGGAGGGAGGGGTCGGCGGGGAGCTGTTTTTT. Protein sequence: CASNREGGVGGELFF.